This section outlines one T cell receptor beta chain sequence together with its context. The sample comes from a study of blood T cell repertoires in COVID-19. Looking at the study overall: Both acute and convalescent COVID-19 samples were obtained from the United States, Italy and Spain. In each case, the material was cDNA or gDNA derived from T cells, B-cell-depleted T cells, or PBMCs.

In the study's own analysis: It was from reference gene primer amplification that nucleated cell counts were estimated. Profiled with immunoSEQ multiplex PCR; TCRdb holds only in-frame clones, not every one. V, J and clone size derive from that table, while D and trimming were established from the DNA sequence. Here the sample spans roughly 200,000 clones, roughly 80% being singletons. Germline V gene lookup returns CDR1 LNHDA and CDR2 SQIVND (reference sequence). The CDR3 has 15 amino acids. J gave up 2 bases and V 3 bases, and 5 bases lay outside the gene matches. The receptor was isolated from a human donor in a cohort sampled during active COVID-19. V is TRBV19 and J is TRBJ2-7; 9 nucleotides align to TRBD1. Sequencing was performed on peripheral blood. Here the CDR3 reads CASSMPGQGTYEQYF. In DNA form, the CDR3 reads TGTGCCAGTAGTATGCCGGGACAGGGTACCTACGAGCAGTACTTC.